This entry lists 10 T cell receptor beta chains sequenced from one sample in a study of T cells in Graves' hyperthyroidism and ophthalmopathy. RNA transcripts yielded amplified TCR beta CDR3 regions. Carried out on the TCR CDR3, a first-round RT-PCR used the HTBI primer set. TCRdb re-derived calls from the multiplex PCR reads in MiXCR, one entry per CDR3 protein. The sample carries 640,000 or so distinct CDR3 sequences, 11% to 15% recorded once. Material: blood. These receptors were collected from a woman under 30 with Graves' ophthalmopathy.

The chain employs TRBV19 and TRBJ2-7, with D perhaps TRBD2 (5 bases). Germline V CDR1 and CDR2: LNHDA, SQIVND (reference sequence). This CDR3 has 14 amino acids. V was trimmed by 3 bases and J by 3 bases, leaving 12 bases between them. The CDR3 nucleotides read TGTGCCAGTAGTATCCGGGGAGTAGGCTACGAGCAGTACTTC. Encoded protein: CASSIRGVGYEQYF.

This clonotype was seen repeatedly, ten times or more. The V and J genes are TRBV2 and TRBJ1-5, with no clear D. The CDR3 is 15 amino acids. Trimming took off 2 bases at V and 6 bases at J, with 14 bases between the two ends. Germline V gene lookup returns CDR1 SNHLY and CDR2 FYNNEI. CDR3 in amino acids: CASSERSGGGQPQHF. CDR3 nucleotide sequence: TGTGCCAGCAGTGAAAGGTCAGGTGGCGGTCAGCCCCAGCATTTT.

This clonotype has only a few counts. The J gene is TRBJ2-6, the V gene TRBV20-1; TRBD1 matches at 12 bases. The germline CDR1 and CDR2 sequences are DFQATT and SNEGSKA (reference sequence). This CDR3 comprises 17 residues. V lost 4 bases to trimming and J lost 2 bases; unmatched junction nucleotides: 6. Here the CDR3 reads CSAKGGQGAPGANVLTF. The CDR3 nucleotides are TGCAGTGCTAAAGGGGGACAGGGGGCGCCTGGGGCCAACGTCCTGACTTTC.

This clonotype was recorded a few times. This may be a read error, as it is one base from a much larger clone. The gene calls are TRBV7-9 and TRBJ2-5; D might be TRBD1 (5 bases). The CDR3 length is 16 residues. Germline loops: CDR1 SEHNR, CDR2 FQNEAQ (reference sequence). CDR3: CAGSPTEPEYQETQYF. The CDR3 coding sequence is TGTGCCGGCAGTCCGACAGAGCCGGAGTACCAAGAGACCCAGTACTTC.

This clonotype was counted at least ten times. This sequence joins TRBV12-3 or TRBV12-4 and TRBJ2-3, with D tentatively TRBD2 (6 bases). This CDR3 has 17 amino acids. Between the trimmed V and J ends, which lost 3 bases and 1 base, there was a span of 17 bases. The CDR3 protein is CASSFNPSRDRTDTQYF. The CDR3, as DNA: TGTGCCAGCAGTTTTAATCCGTCGCGGGATCGCACAGATACGCAGTATTTT.

There are many counts of this clonotype. The chain combines TRBV6-1 with TRBJ2-7; 8 nucleotides line up with TRBD1. This CDR3 has 13 amino acids. V dropped 7 bases and J dropped 6; count of bases not matched to a gene: 8. CDR1 MNHNS and CDR2 SASEGT come from the germline V gene. CDR3 nucleotide sequence: TGTGCCAGCACCGGACAGGGTAGGGCCGAGCAGTACTTC. It is translated as CASTGQGRAEQYF.

This clonotype occurred many times. The CDR3, as DNA: TGTGCCAGCAGTTTATCGTTACAGGGTTACACTGAAGCTTTCTTT. Encoded protein: CASSLSLQGYTEAFF. V gene TRBV27 combines with J gene TRBJ1-1, with a tentative D call TRBD1 (6 bases). Germline CDR1 reads MNHEY; CDR2 reads SMNVEV (reference sequence). V lost 0 bases and J lost 3, with 11 bases in between. There are 15 residues in the CDR3.

This clonotype was counted many times. The V gene is TRBV20-1, the J gene TRBJ2-3, with 12 bases aligning to TRBD2. Germline V lookup: CDR1 DFQATT, CDR2 SNEGSKA (reference sequence). V gave up 1 base and J gave up 4 bases; unmatched junction bases: 9. The CDR3 loop spans 17 amino acids. The CDR3 bases are TGCAGTGCTAGAGCTAGCGGGAGGGCCTGGTTCCCAGATACGCAGTATTTT. Amino acids: CSARASGRAWFPDTQYF.

The table lists this clonotype with many counts. CDR3 bases: TGTGCCAGCTCGTGGGGTGTCCGAGGCTACAATGAGCAGTTCTTC. This translates into CASSWGVRGYNEQFF. The J gene is TRBJ2-1, the V gene TRBV5-5; D gene uncertain. V was shortened by 7 bases and J by 3 bases, with 17 bases between the two germline ends. This CDR3 spans 15 amino acids. Per germline, CDR1 SGHKS and CDR2 YYEKEE (reference sequence).

This clonotype was observed a few times. The chain couples TRBV6-1 to TRBJ1-5; tentatively, D is TRBD1 (5 bases). CDR3 length equals 17 residues. The ends were cut back, 7 bases at V and 3 bases at J, with 22 bases in the middle. The germline V gene has CDR1 MNHNS and CDR2 SASEGT. The CDR3 loop is CASTNGLGQGINQPQHF. The CDR3 bases are TGTGCCAGCACTAACGGCCTCGGGCAGGGCATCAATCAGCCCCAGCATTTT.